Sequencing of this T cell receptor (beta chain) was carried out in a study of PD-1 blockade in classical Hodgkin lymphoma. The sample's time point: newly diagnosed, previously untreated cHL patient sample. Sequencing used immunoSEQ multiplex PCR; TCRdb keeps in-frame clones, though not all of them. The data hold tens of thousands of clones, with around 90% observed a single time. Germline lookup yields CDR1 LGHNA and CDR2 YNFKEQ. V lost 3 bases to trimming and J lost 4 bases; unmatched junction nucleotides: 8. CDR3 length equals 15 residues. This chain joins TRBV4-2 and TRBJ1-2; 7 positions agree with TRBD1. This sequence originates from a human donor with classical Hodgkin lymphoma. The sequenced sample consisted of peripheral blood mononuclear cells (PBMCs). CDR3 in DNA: TGTGCCAGCAGCCAGAGACAGGGTGATTTCTATGGCTACACCTTC. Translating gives CASSQRQGDFYGYTF.